This T cell receptor beta chain derives from a study of T cell responses to AZD1222 COVID-19 vaccine. Broader study findings: Possibly, clonal diversity was underestimated; donors were largely white British and included more females. Close to half of all spike-specific TCRs reportedly target regions of the variants that are unmutated. Sampling captured repertoires only after the peak T cell response.

The CDR3 totals 15 residues. V lost 3 bases, J lost 6 bases, and 19 bases lay in between. The germline V gene encodes CDR1 SGDLS and CDR2 YYNGEE. As for this clone: Antigen specificity is unknown.

Libraries were prepared by immunoSEQ multiplex PCR; TCRdb keeps only in-frame clonotypes and omits some of them. Of approximately 150,000 clones in the sample, 88% were seen once. Sequenced material: peripheral blood, taken on day 0 of MenACWY control vaccination. The receptor comes from an adult in good health. The rearrangement uses TRBV9 and TRBJ2-7; D gene uncertain. The CDR3 loop reads CASSAYSDFGLEQYF. In DNA form, the CDR3 reads TGTGCCAGCAGCGCTTACAGTGATTTCGGTCTCGAGCAGTACTTC.